The next 26 T cell receptor beta chains were all read from a single sample in a study of T cell responses to AZD1222 COVID-19 vaccine. Clones were read by immunoSEQ multiplex PCR, and TCRdb kept only the in-frame ones, dropping some. Of about 150,000 clones detected, about 95% appear once; the ten largest clones hold roughly 1.2%. This specimen was peripheral blood, taken on day 0 of AZD1222 vaccination. These receptor sequences come from an adult in good health.

This chain links TRBV3-1 (or the pseudogene TRBV3-2) with TRBJ1-1; no clear D. V was clipped by 4 bases and J by 5 bases, with 20 bases between them. The CDR3 covers 16 residues. CDR1 is LGHDT, CDR2 YNNKEL, per germline (reference sequence). This chain's CDR3 is CASSLRMSIRVTEAFF. As DNA, the CDR3 is TGTGCCAGCAGCCTCCGGATGAGTATACGGGTTACTGAAGCTTTCTTT.

The chain joins TRBV5-4 to TRBJ1-1; tentatively, D is TRBD1 (5 bases). This CDR3 contains 14 residues. Deletions cut 0 bases from V and 4 bases from J, with 10 bases between. In germline, CDR1 is SGHNT, CDR2 YYREEE (reference sequence). CDR3: CASSLGSGFTEAFF. The CDR3 region has the DNA TGTGCCAGCAGCTTGGGGTCAGGGTTCACTGAAGCTTTCTTT.

V is TRBV9 and J is TRBJ1-1, with 8 bases aligning to TRBD1. Germline CDR1 and CDR2: SGDLS and YYNGEE. V dropped 4 bases and J dropped 11; count of bases not matched to a gene: 16. The length of the CDR3 is 15 residues. The DNA of the CDR3 is TGTGCCAGCAGCCCCGTCACAGGGGGAGTATACGTGGCTTTCTTT. Protein product: CASSPVTGGVYVAFF.

CDR3 nucleotides: TGTGCCAGCCCCCGGGAGCCGGGCACTGAAGCTTTCTTT. The encoded protein is CASPREPGTEAFF. The chain links TRBV6-5 to TRBJ1-1; D is ambiguous. The CDR3 contains 13 residues. Trimming took off 8 bases at V and 4 bases at J, with 14 bases between the two ends. Germline CDR1 is MNHEY and CDR2 is SVGAGI.

Points on this clone: Compared with germline, one end of the junction differs, possibly owing to a read error. This rearrangement joins TRBV10-3 to TRBJ2-2; possibly TRBD2 for D (6 bases). The germline V gene encodes CDR1 ENHRY and CDR2 SYGVKD. This CDR3 comprises 14 residues. CDR3 in amino acids: CAINEGGVTGELFF. The CDR3 nucleotides are TGTGCCATCAATGAGGGAGGAGTAACCGGGGAGCTGTTTTTT.

The chain is built from TRBV6-2 or TRBV6-3 and TRBJ2-5; 12 bases map to TRBD2. The CDR3 loop spans 16 amino acids. Germline V lookup: CDR1 MNHEY, CDR2 SVGEGT. The V and J ends lost 5 bases and 4 bases, in that order; junction bases with no gene match: 8. CDR3 sequence: CASSSPSGRARETQYF. In DNA, the CDR3 is TGTGCCAGCAGTAGCCCTAGCGGGAGGGCCCGAGAGACCCAGTACTTC.

The chain couples TRBV10-3 to TRBJ1-3; D gene ambiguous. The CDR3 length is 14 residues. V lost 5 bases to trimming and J lost 0 bases, with 8 bases between them. Germline lookup yields CDR1 ENHRY and CDR2 SYGVKD. The CDR3 bases are TGTGCCATCAGTCTACAAAACTCTGGAAACACCATATATTTT. It yields the protein CAISLQNSGNTIYF.

The chain combines TRBV6-2 or TRBV6-3 with TRBJ2-7, with D perhaps matching TRBD1 (5 bases). The V end lost 6 bases, the J end lost 4 bases, and 16 bases lay between the germline ends. CDR3 size: 14 residues. Germline V CDR1 and CDR2: MNHEY, SVGEGT. The CDR3 loop is CASSGRGQEYEQYV. For the CDR3, the DNA is TGTGCCAGCAGCGGACGTGGACAAGAGTACGAGCAGTACGTC.

CDR3 coding DNA: TGTGCCAGCTCACTAGACAGGGTCGCTTCACCCCTCCACTTT. It is translated as CASSLDRVASPLHF. The chain combines TRBV18 with TRBJ1-6, with 7 bases matching TRBD1. Unmatched junction bases numbered 6, after V lost 4 bases and J lost 9 bases. In germline, CDR1 is KGHSH, CDR2 LQKENI. The CDR3 has 14 amino acids.

V gene TRBV9 combines with J gene TRBJ2-3; tentative D call: TRBD2 (5 bases). The V and J ends lost 0 bases and 4 bases respectively, with 21 bases between them. The CDR3 is 18 residues long. CDR1 and CDR2 (germline): SGDLS, YYNGEE. The CDR3 coding sequence is TGTGCCAGCAGCGTAGGTCGGGCGACTGAGGGTGGCCCAGATACGCAGTATTTT. Its translation: CASSVGRATEGGPDTQYF.

The V and J genes are TRBV9 and TRBJ1-1; 7 bases fit TRBD1. CDR1 is SGDLS and CDR2 is YYNGEE in the germline V gene. The J segment lost 2 bases and the V segment lost 4 bases, leaving 5 bases of the junction unmatched. The CDR3 is 14 residues long. CDR3: CASSPNRGNTEAFF. CDR3 coding DNA: TGTGCCAGCAGCCCGAACAGGGGCAACACTGAAGCTTTCTTT.

This chain connects TRBV19 to TRBJ1-1; D may be TRBD1 (5 bases). The length of the CDR3 is 14 residues. In germline, CDR1 is LNHDA, CDR2 SQIVND (reference sequence). Trimming pared 10 bases from V and 1 base from J, leaving 16 bases between. The CDR3 region has the DNA TGTGCCACCAGAAGGGGAGGGAGGAACACTGAAGCTTTCTTT. Its protein product is CATRRGGRNTEAFF.

The chain combines TRBV18 with TRBJ2-6; unclear D gene. CDR1 and CDR2 (germline): KGHSH, LQKENI. This CDR3 has 14 amino acids. V was pared by 3 bases and J by 0 bases, with 3 bases between. The chain's CDR3 is CASSPFSGANVLTF. CDR3 bases: TGTGCCAGCTCACCCTTCTCTGGGGCCAACGTCCTGACTTTC.

This clone was detected only once. This chain joins TRBV5-4 and TRBJ1-2; 9 positions match TRBD1. This CDR3 region has 16 residues. J gave up 0 bases and V 4 bases, and 7 bases lay outside the gene matches. CDR1 and CDR2 from the germline V gene are SGHNT and YYREEE (reference sequence). In DNA, the CDR3 is TGTGCCAGCAGCCACCGGGACAGGGCGACTAACTATGGCTACACCTTC. This gives the protein CASSHRDRATNYGYTF.

CDR3 protein: CASSPPLGDSYSPMNTEAFF. CDR3 in DNA: TGTGCCAGCTCACCTCCCCTCGGGGATTCCTATTCCCCAATGAACACTGAAGCTTTCTTT. The chain recombines TRBV18 with TRBJ1-1; no clear D gene. The V gene's germline CDR1 is KGHSH and CDR2 LQKENI. Trimming removed 3 bases at V and 0 bases at J, with 26 bases between. The CDR3 has 20 residues.

This clone was detected only a few times. The genes are TRBV4-2 and TRBJ2-1; the D call may be TRBD1 or TRBD2 (5 bases each). Trimming shortened V by 2 bases and J by 2 bases, and 10 bases separated the two germline ends. The CDR3 totals 15 residues. The germline V gene has CDR1 LGHNA and CDR2 YNFKEQ. For the CDR3, the DNA is TGTGCCAGCAGCCAACAACCGGGACCCTACAATGAGCAGTTCTTC. It yields the protein CASSQQPGPYNEQFF.

The genes are TRBV9 and TRBJ2-1, with TRBD1 matching 9 bases. The CDR3 contains 15 residues. V trimming: 4 bases; J trimming: 7 bases; junction bases outside the gene matches: 9. Germline V gives CDR1 SGDLS, CDR2 YYNGEE. The CDR3 loop reads CASSPPDRGRNEQFF. CDR3 bases: TGTGCCAGCAGCCCTCCTGACAGGGGGAGAAATGAGCAGTTCTTC. The full variable domain, with the rest looked up from reference TRBV9 and TRBJ2-1, is DSGVTQTPKHLITATGQRVTLRCSPRSGDLSVYWYQQSLDQGLQFLIQYYNGEERAKGNILERFSAQQFPDLHSELNLSSLELGDSALYFCASSPPDRGRNEQFFGPGTRLTVL.

The rearrangement uses TRBV10-3 and TRBJ2-5; D is uncertain. Germline CDR1 ENHRY, CDR2 SYGVKD. This CDR3 spans 13 amino acids. The V and J ends lost 4 bases and 1 base respectively, with 7 bases between them. Here the CDR3 DNA reads TGTGCCATCAGTGCGGTGGCCCAAGAGACCCAGTACTTC. Translating gives CAISAVAQETQYF.

The chain's CDR3 is CASTPGLLNQPQHF. DNA for the CDR3: TGTGCCAGCACCCCGGGACTTTTGAATCAGCCCCAGCATTTT. The V call is TRBV19, the J call TRBJ1-5, with D possibly being TRBD1 (5 bases). Germline CDR1 reads LNHDA; CDR2 reads SQIVND (reference sequence). V was clipped by 9 bases and J by 4 bases, with 16 bases between them. The CDR3 extends over 14 amino acids.

This chain links TRBV6-5 with TRBJ1-1, with no clear D. The length of the CDR3 is 14 residues. Trimming cost V 4 bases and J 2 bases, with 11 bases left between them. Germline assignment: CDR1 MNHEY and CDR2 SVGAGI. The CDR3 here is CASSFREANTEAFF. As DNA, the CDR3 is TGTGCCAGCAGTTTTCGGGAAGCTAACACTGAAGCTTTCTTT.

The J gene is TRBJ2-1, the V gene TRBV19, with 9 bases identical to TRBD2. Trimming removed 5 bases from V and 3 bases from J; junction bases left unmatched: 8. Looked up from germline, CDR1 is LNHDA and CDR2 is SQIVND (reference sequence). CDR3 length equals 16 residues. CDR3 in amino acids: CASSVSVSGGYNEQFF. In DNA, the CDR3 is TGTGCCAGTAGTGTCTCAGTTAGCGGGGGCTACAATGAGCAGTTCTTC. The whole variable domain, remainder taken from reference TRBV19 and TRBJ2-1, is DGGITQSPKYLFRKEGQNVTLSCEQNLNHDAMYWYRQDPGQGLRLIYYSQIVNDFQKGDIAEGYSVSREKKESFPLTVTSAQKNPTAFYLCASSVSVSGGYNEQFFGPGTRLTVL.

The chain links TRBV9 to TRBJ2-6; D remains ambiguous. The V end was cut by 3 bases, the J end by 0 bases, with 4 bases between. CDR3 length: 14 amino acids. Per germline, CDR1 SGDLS and CDR2 YYNGEE. CDR3 DNA: TGTGCCAGCAGCGCCTCCTCTGGGGCCAACGTCCTGACTTTC. This gives the protein CASSASSGANVLTF. The whole variable domain, filled in from reference TRBV9 and TRBJ2-6, reads DSGVTQTPKHLITATGQRVTLRCSPRSGDLSVYWYQQSLDQGLQFLIQYYNGEERAKGNILERFSAQQFPDLHSELNLSSLELGDSALYFCASSASSGANVLTFGAGSRLTVL.

The genes are TRBV30 and TRBJ2-2, with D possibly being TRBD1 (5 bases). The CDR3 runs 13 residues. V was cut by 5 bases and J by 5 bases, with 12 bases left in between. CDR1 and CDR2 from the germline V gene are GTSNPN and SVGIG (reference sequence). CDR3 DNA sequence: TGTGCCTGGGCCACAGGCTGGACCGGGGAGCTGTTTTTT. The encoded protein is CAWATGWTGELFF.

This chain links TRBV19 with TRBJ2-7; 8 bases agree with TRBD2. This CDR3 is 14 amino acids long. Germline trimming cut 6 bases from V and 3 bases from J; bases unmatched to any gene: 7. CDR1 is LNHDA, CDR2 SQIVND, per germline (reference sequence). The CDR3 DNA sequence: TGTGCCAGTAGCCTGGCGGGGGGTTTCTACGAGCAGTACGTC. It specifies CASSLAGGFYEQYV.

The gene calls are TRBV3-1 (or the pseudogene TRBV3-2) and TRBJ2-1, with D possibly being TRBD1 (6 bases). Trimming removed 4 bases from V and 9 bases from J, with 16 bases in between. The CDR3 extends over 14 amino acids. Looked up from germline, CDR1 is LGHDT and CDR2 is YNNKEL (reference sequence). CDR3 DNA sequence: TGTGCCAGCAGCCCATCTGCAGGGGACGGTGAGCAGTTCTTC. Translating gives CASSPSAGDGEQFF.

The chain employs TRBV5-1 and TRBJ1-2; D gene unclear. The germline V and J ends were trimmed by 4 bases and 3 bases, with 4 bases remaining between them. CDR3 length equals 11 residues. Germline CDR1 and CDR2: SGHRS and YFSETQ. The CDR3 region has the DNA TGCGCCAGCAGCGGGGACTATGGCTACACCTTC. Residues: CASSGDYGYTF.